The TCR beta chain under discussion was sequenced for a study of blood T cell repertoires in COVID-19 (dated by TCRdb to about 2020). General notes on the study: The collaborator samples originated in the United States, Italy and Spain and spanned the acute and convalescent phases of COVID-19. The samples were drawn from two sources: the first 160 participants of the ongoing ImmuneRACE study, and about 1,300 subjects contributed by 6 global collaborators. The dataset comprised deeply sampled blood TCRbeta repertoires from subjects exposed to, actively infected with, or recovered from COVID-19. HLA class I and class II types, where available, came from metadata supplied by the sample provider rather than from assay-based typing. The repertoires were made available in a free public database intended to serve as a resource for research on the immune response to SARS-CoV-2. Nearly every sample came with metadata listing a de-identified subject ID, COVID-19 status, age in years and sex. The prospective study material was composed of cDNA or gDNA derived from T cells, B-cell-depleted T cells, or PBMCs. Overall study outcomes, separate from this receptor: How much clinical and demographic metadata was included differed by source and by participant, and the metadata was provided uncurated.

This clone came up a few times. Its recognized antigen is unknown. Base quality data are lacking; no much larger clone is found one base away. Enrolling through a virtual design, the prospective study's participants ranged in age from roughly 18 to 89 years and lived across 24 United States geographic areas. In the prospective study, cohorts were assigned on the basis of participant-reported clinical history obtained from a screening survey and a study questionnaire. For ImmuneRACE Cohort 3, a participant was defined as recovered based on two consecutive negative NP/OP PCR tests, clearance by a healthcare professional, or resolution of symptoms. In the prospective study, whole blood, serum and a nasopharyngeal or oropharyngeal swab were collected from each participant by mobile phlebotomists. Additional blood draws and questionnaires over an approximately two-month period could optionally be provided by prospective study participants. Blood samples from the prospective study were shipped frozen or at room temperature prior to DNA extraction.

TCRbeta CDR3 regions were amplified from genomic DNA using the immunoSEQ Assay, a bias-controlled multiplex PCR. The study's processing was this. The number of nucleated cells in each sample was estimated by amplification of reference gene primers within the assay. Sequence reads were collapsed and filtered to measure the absolute abundance of every unique TCRbeta CDR3 rearrangement. For each sample, productive Simpson clonality was calculated as the square root of Simpson's diversity index over productive rearrangements. Held by TCRdb, this immuneACCESS table contains in-frame sequences only and omits some clones. Under half of the omission traces to an unresolved V gene where checked; the cause of the rest is unknown. V, J and clone size were drawn from that table, and D and trimming were deduced from the DNA. For this sample the table gives approximately 400,000 clones, of which 87% were detected only once. Roughly 1.4% of the sample is held by the ten biggest clonotypes.

The germline V gene specifies SNHLY as CDR1 and FYNNEI as CDR2. Compared with germline, V lacks 5 bases and J lacks 6 bases; bases without a gene match: 8. From cysteine to phenylalanine, the CDR3 is 15 amino acids long. The only DNA kept is the CDR3, 45 bases in frame from the first base. The chain uses TRBV2 and TRBJ2-2; 8 bases in the middle match TRBD2. Sequenced material: PBMCs or T cells enriched from blood (not recorded which). This receptor was obtained from a man aged 30 to 45 who had recovered from COVID-19. In nucleotides, the sequence is TGTGCCAGCAGTCCCCAGCGGGGGATGGCCGGGGAGCTGTTTTTT. This is translated as CASSPQRGMAGELFF.